This TCR beta chain was documented in a study of human T cells and chemical hapten exposure. Across the study: Patch tests put 0.01% DPC on the upper back, read at 6 days. General study points: The count of PT1 expanded TCRs correlated positively with patch test score.

Comment on this clonotype: The antigen is not known.

Time point specified: pre-sensitization, week 0. Treatment indicated: therapeutic diphenylcyclopropenone sensitization with weekly scalp DPC. Attachment of unique molecular identifiers to individual cDNA molecules was performed in the library. In TCRdb, the RACE reads were re-called with MiXCR into one record per CDR3 protein. The table has under 200,000 distinct CDR3 sequences, nearly 30% seen once; the top ten hold roughly 3%. V was clipped by 2 bases and J by 6 bases, with 11 bases between them. Germline-derived CDR1 and CDR2 are SGHVS and FNYEAQ. CDR3 length equals 15 residues. V is TRBV7-6 and J is TRBJ1-6; a weak D match, TRBD1 (5 bases). The sequence was collected from a woman between 25 and 40 years old with alopecia areata. Some clones in this sample may be carry-over from other donors' samples. This material consisted of whole blood, taken in connection with sensitization to the hapten diphenylcyclopropenone (DPC). Written as DNA, the CDR3 is TGTGCCAGCAGCTTAAGCCCAGGGCGTAATTCACCCCTCCACTTT. Its protein is CASSLSPGRNSPLHF.